This entry describes one TCR beta chain. This record belongs to a study of blood T cell repertoires in COVID-19. Study context: Samples of COVID-19 (acute and convalescent) were obtained from the United States, Italy and Spain. The analysed material was cDNA or gDNA that came from T cells, B-cell-depleted T cells, or PBMCs.

The table came from immunoSEQ multiplex PCR; TCRdb's copy has only in-frame clones and leaves some out. The sample has 170,000 or so clones, 89% seen once. Deletions cut 6 bases from V and 0 bases from J, with 7 bases between. CDR3 size: 14 residues. The germline V gene encodes CDR1 SGHRS and CDR2 YFSETQ. The sample comprised peripheral blood. The clonotype was recovered from a man aged 18 to 35 who had recovered from COVID-19. V usage is TRBV5-1 and J usage is TRBJ2-6; D gene unclear. CDR3 sequence (DNA): TGCGCCAGCAATGAGGTCTCTGGGGCCAACGTCCTGACTTTC. This codes for CASNEVSGANVLTF. Variable domain in full (rest from reference TRBV5-1 and TRBJ2-6): KAGVTQTPRYLIKTRGQQVTLSCSPISGHRSVSWYQQTPGQGLQFLFEYFSETQRNKGNFPGRFSGRQFSNSRSEMNVSTLELGDSALYLCASNEVSGANVLTFGAGSRLTVL.